The present T cell receptor beta chain was sequenced within a study of CD8 T cells in Susac syndrome. Sequencing of TCR beta, carried out with a high-throughput approach, was applied to CD8+ and CD4+ T cells from the blood. V was trimmed by 6 bases and J by 6 bases, leaving 15 bases between them. Looked up from germline, CDR1 is LGHDT and CDR2 is YNNKEL (reference sequence). CDR3 length equals 13 residues. When the RNA was reverse transcribed, random hexamers were used with an input of about 0.5 to 1 ug. One entry per CDR3 protein results from TCRdb running MiXCR on the immunoSEQ multiplex PCR reads. Of around 150,000 distinct CDR3 sequences in the sample, around 94% were seen once.

This sequence originates from a human donor in good health. The chain recombines TRBV3-1 with TRBJ2-7, with a weak D call TRBD1 (6 bases). Source material: CD4+ T cells from PBMCs. The CDR3 loop is CASSRQVIGEQYF. The CDR3 nucleotides are TGTGCCAGCAGTCGACAGGTGATAGGCGAGCAGTACTTC.